This passage covers 11 T cell receptor beta chains from one sample sequenced in a study of CD8 T cells in Susac syndrome (dated by TCRdb to about 2019). Library construction relied on the immunoSEQ multiplex PCR assay. RNA was extracted using the RNeasy kit, and about 0.45 to 1 microgram was reverse transcribed with random hexamers. Using fastp trimming at Q25 and MiXCR clonotype assembly, TCRdb reanalyzed the public sequencing data and kept in-frame beta chains. Each CDR3 protein gets just one entry, which takes the most common genes and DNA from the rows behind it. In all, the sample holds approximately 130,000 distinct CDR3 sequences, and approximately 90% of those were seen once. The ten most abundant clones make up about 0.23% of the sample. The sample taken for sequencing was CD8+ T cells from PBMCs. These receptors all come from a human donor with multiple sclerosis.

The chain recombines TRBV27 with TRBJ2-1, with D possibly TRBD1 on 6 matching bases. The CDR3 extends over 14 amino acids. Per germline, CDR1 MNHEY and CDR2 SMNVEV (reference sequence). Deletions cut 2 bases from V and 7 bases from J, with 12 bases between. CDR3 protein: CASSLQGPGNEQFF. In DNA, the CDR3 is TGTGCCAGCAGTTTACAGGGGCCTGGGAATGAGCAGTTCTTC.

This chain uses TRBV5-1 with TRBJ2-5; 9 bases map to TRBD2. Germline V gene sequence: CDR1 SGHRS, CDR2 YFSETQ. The CDR3 runs to 15 residues. V was pared by 4 bases and J by 1 base, with 5 bases of the junction left unmatched. CDR3 nucleotide sequence: TGCGCCAGCAGCCTGGGACTAGCTTCCCAAGAGACCCAGTACTTC. Amino acid sequence: CASSLGLASQETQYF.

V usage is TRBV6-5 and J usage is TRBJ2-4, with 8 positions matching TRBD1. The CDR3 consists of 14 residues. V lost 3 bases and J lost 8; bases outside the gene matches: 6. Germline V gene lookup returns CDR1 MNHEY and CDR2 SVGAGI. The CDR3 DNA is TGTGCCAGCAGTTATTTGGCAGGGGGCGACATTCAGTACTTC. Encoded protein: CASSYLAGGDIQYF.

The chain links TRBV27 to TRBJ1-5, with TRBD1 identical over 9 bases. With 6 bases clipped from V and 7 bases from J, the junction kept 4 bases outside the gene matches. The germline V gene has CDR1 MNHEY and CDR2 SMNVEV (reference sequence). The CDR3 length is 13 residues. This chain's CDR3 is CASSHDRGQPQHF. CDR3 bases: TGTGCCAGCAGCCACGACAGGGGGCAGCCCCAGCATTTT.

This chain connects TRBV5-1 to TRBJ1-1; D is unresolved. The CDR3 loop spans 15 amino acids. V dropped 1 base and J dropped 1 base, with 11 bases sitting between them. Germline-derived CDR1 and CDR2 are SGHRS and YFSETQ. CDR3 coding DNA: TGCGCCAGCAGCTTGTCAGAATGGGGGAACACTGAAGCTTTCTTT. It translates to CASSLSEWGNTEAFF.

The genes are TRBV11-3 and TRBJ1-1; TRBD1 is a possible D gene (5 bases). V dropped 1 base and J dropped 7 bases, with 13 bases sitting between them. Germline CDR1 SGHNT, CDR2 YENEEA. This CDR3 is built from 14 residues. The CDR3 is CASSLGTGGDEAFF. The CDR3 DNA reads TGTGCCAGCAGCTTAGGGACCGGGGGGGATGAAGCTTTCTTT.

Comments on this clonotype: One junction end does not reproduce the germline sequence, and a read error may be involved. The V call is TRBV6-2 or TRBV6-3, the J call TRBJ2-7; D unclear. The CDR3 runs to 11 residues. Germline lookup yields CDR1 MNHEY and CDR2 SVGEGT. Written as DNA, the CDR3 is TGTGCCAGCAGCCGCTCCCACGAGCAGTACTTC. Its translation is CASSRSHEQYF.

This chain connects TRBV27 to TRBJ2-7; the match to TRBD1 covers 7 bases. Germline CDR1 MNHEY, CDR2 SMNVEV (reference sequence). The CDR3 covers 11 residues. J lost 7 bases, V lost 7 bases, and 4 bases had no gene match. The CDR3 sequence: CASTQGVEQYF. CDR3 DNA sequence: TGTGCCAGCACCCAGGGGGTTGAGCAGTACTTC.

The rearrangement uses TRBV20-1 and TRBJ2-1, with 7 bases aligning to TRBD2. Per the germline V gene, CDR1 is DFQATT and CDR2 is SNEGSKA (reference sequence). The CDR3 has 13 amino acids. J gave up 5 bases and V 4 bases, and 5 bases lay outside the gene matches. CDR3 amino acids: CSAKGLADNEQFF. The DNA of the CDR3 is TGCAGTGCTAAAGGTCTAGCGGACAATGAGCAGTTCTTC.

The chain couples TRBV27 to TRBJ2-7, with TRBD2 identical over 9 bases. Germline CDR1 MNHEY, CDR2 SMNVEV (reference sequence). The CDR3 covers 14 residues. With 5 bases clipped from V and 4 bases from J, the junction kept 6 bases outside the gene matches. The CDR3 DNA is TGTGCCAGCAGTGTGGTAGCGGGAGTTTACGAGCAGTACTTC. It is translated as CASSVVAGVYEQYF.

The genes are TRBV7-9 and TRBJ2-7, with 7 nucleotides matching TRBD1. J lost 4 bases, V lost 2 bases, and 2 bases had no gene match. The V gene's germline CDR1 is SEHNR and CDR2 FQNEAQ (reference sequence). The CDR3 covers 13 residues. The CDR3 nucleotides are TGTGCCAGCAGCTTACCGACAGGGTACGAGCAGTACTTC. It translates to CASSLPTGYEQYF.